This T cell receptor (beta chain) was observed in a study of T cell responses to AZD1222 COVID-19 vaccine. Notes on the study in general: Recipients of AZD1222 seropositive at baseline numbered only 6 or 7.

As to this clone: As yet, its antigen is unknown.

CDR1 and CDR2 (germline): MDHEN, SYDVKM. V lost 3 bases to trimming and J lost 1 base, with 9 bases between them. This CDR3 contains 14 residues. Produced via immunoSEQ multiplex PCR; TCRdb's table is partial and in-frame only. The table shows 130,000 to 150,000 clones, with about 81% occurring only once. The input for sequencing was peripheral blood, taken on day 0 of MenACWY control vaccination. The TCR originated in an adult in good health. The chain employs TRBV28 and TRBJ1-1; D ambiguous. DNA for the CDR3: TGTGCCAGCAGTTTGTCTTGGAAGAACACTGAAGCTTTCTTT. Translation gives CASSLSWKNTEAFF. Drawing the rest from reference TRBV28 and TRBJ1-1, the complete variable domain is DVKVTQSSRYLVKRTGEKVFLECVQDMDHENMFWYRQDPGLGLRLIYFSYDVKMKEKGDIPEGYSVSREKKERFSLILESASTNQTSMYLCASSLSWKNTEAFFGQGTRLTVV.